This T cell receptor beta chain was found in a study of metastatic and nonmetastatic thyroid tumors. Via MiXCR, TCRdb re-called the PCR reads. Of about 13,000 clones listed, less than 30% were seen once; the top ten hold roughly 3.9%. The V gene lost 5 bases and the J gene lost 5 bases, with 12 bases spanning the gap. CDR3 length: 14 residues. By sample share, this clone is medium-sized. Thyroid surgery was performed in patients who had received no treatment beforehand. What was sequenced was blood. This TCR derives from a female donor with papillary thyroid cancer or a benign thyroid nodule (not recorded which). Some clones in this sample may be carry-over from other donors' samples. V is TRBV12-3 or TRBV12-4 and J is TRBJ1-4; no clear D gene. The CDR3 nucleotides read TGTGCCAGCAGTAGTGGCCCGAGGAATGAAAAACTGTTTTTT. Encoded protein: CASSSGPRNEKLFF.